The rows below give T cell receptor beta chains drawn from one sample of a study of blood T cell repertoires in COVID-19. Using immunoSEQ multiplex PCR, the repertoire was profiled, and TCRdb retains in-frame clones only, with some absent. Of around 150,000 clones in the sample, roughly 84% are singletons; the top ten hold less than 4%. The sample taken for sequencing was peripheral blood. All receptors come from a woman aged 55-69 years with acute or convalescent COVID-19. Each CDR3 is given with its conserved first and last residue. Fields, in order: D gene, V gene, J gene, CDR3 protein. The D gene is left open where the match is weak.

d_call: TRBD1; v_call: TRBV2; j_call: TRBJ2-7; cdr3_aa: CASSQDRGHEQYF
d_call: NA; v_call: TRBV9; j_call: TRBJ2-5; cdr3_aa: CASSVGILQETQYF
d_call: TRBD1; v_call: TRBV28; j_call: TRBJ1-1; cdr3_aa: CASRQGAGRAFF
d_call: NA; v_call: TRBV9; j_call: TRBJ1-2; cdr3_aa: CASSSGEYGYGYTF
d_call: TRBD1; v_call: TRBV10-3; j_call: TRBJ1-5; cdr3_aa: CATRDREDQPQHF
d_call: NA; v_call: TRBV7-2; j_call: TRBJ2-7; cdr3_aa: CASSQGQRQYF
d_call: NA; v_call: TRBV11-3; j_call: TRBJ1-1; cdr3_aa: CASSQVGTEAFF
d_call: NA; v_call: TRBV9; j_call: TRBJ1-2; cdr3_aa: CASTPTPTRDYGYTF
d_call: NA; v_call: TRBV4-1; j_call: TRBJ2-7; cdr3_aa: CASSSPTRSYEQYF
d_call: TRBD1; v_call: TRBV28; j_call: TRBJ1-5; cdr3_aa: CAITDRGYQPQHF
d_call: TRBD1; v_call: TRBV6-2/TRBV6-3; j_call: TRBJ2-7; cdr3_aa: CASSYGTVYEQYF
d_call: TRBD1; v_call: TRBV7-2; j_call: TRBJ1-6; cdr3_aa: CASRFLPGQGNSPLHF
d_call: NA; v_call: TRBV28; j_call: TRBJ2-7; cdr3_aa: CASSLVSGSSYEQYF
d_call: TRBD1; v_call: TRBV28; j_call: TRBJ2-3; cdr3_aa: CASSFGTGSTDTQYF
d_call: NA; v_call: TRBV2; j_call: TRBJ1-6; cdr3_aa: CASVADNNSPLHF
d_call: NA; v_call: TRBV4-3; j_call: TRBJ2-3; cdr3_aa: CASSQVRTDTQYF
d_call: NA; v_call: TRBV9; j_call: TRBJ1-1; cdr3_aa: CASSVIGQGKAFF
d_call: TRBD2; v_call: TRBV19; j_call: TRBJ2-1; cdr3_aa: CASTKTSGRALLYNEQFF
d_call: NA; v_call: TRBV12-3/TRBV12-4; j_call: TRBJ2-2; cdr3_aa: CASSPRVNGELFF
d_call: NA; v_call: TRBV27; j_call: TRBJ1-5; cdr3_aa: CASSLSVGAVNQPQHF
d_call: NA; v_call: TRBV28; j_call: TRBJ2-2; cdr3_aa: CASSPGTLAGELFF
d_call: NA; v_call: TRBV5-1; j_call: TRBJ1-2; cdr3_aa: CASRVGGGYGYTF
d_call: TRBD1; v_call: TRBV7-2; j_call: TRBJ1-2; cdr3_aa: CASSSTGTANYGYTF
d_call: NA; v_call: TRBV9; j_call: TRBJ1-2; cdr3_aa: CASSVAPTTVVYGYTF
d_call: TRBD1; v_call: TRBV7-9; j_call: TRBJ1-2; cdr3_aa: CASSREDRGVRGYTF
d_call: TRBD1; v_call: TRBV19; j_call: TRBJ2-7; cdr3_aa: CASSLGQGSSYEQYF
d_call: NA; v_call: TRBV7-9; j_call: TRBJ1-2; cdr3_aa: CASSFGGYTF
d_call: NA; v_call: TRBV28; j_call: TRBJ2-7; cdr3_aa: CASSLASLPYEQYF
d_call: TRBD1; v_call: TRBV27; j_call: TRBJ1-5; cdr3_aa: CASSSGTVGNQPQHF
d_call: TRBD2; v_call: TRBV2; j_call: TRBJ2-2; cdr3_aa: CATGVGRGTGELFF
d_call: NA; v_call: TRBV19; j_call: TRBJ2-3; cdr3_aa: CASSIGLRGRRPTTDTQYF
d_call: TRBD1; v_call: TRBV28; j_call: TRBJ2-2; cdr3_aa: CAPRQGNTGELFF
d_call: NA; v_call: TRBV5-1; j_call: TRBJ1-2; cdr3_aa: CASSSGDGNYGYTF
d_call: TRBD1; v_call: TRBV28; j_call: TRBJ1-2; cdr3_aa: CASSNKDRGMTNGYTF
d_call: TRBD1; v_call: TRBV7-9; j_call: TRBJ1-2; cdr3_aa: CASSLAGQGAEGYGYTF
d_call: TRBD2; v_call: TRBV10-2; j_call: TRBJ2-3; cdr3_aa: CASSDLGREDTQYF
d_call: NA; v_call: TRBV12-5; j_call: TRBJ2-7; cdr3_aa: CASGLVLYEQYF
d_call: TRBD1; v_call: TRBV18; j_call: TRBJ1-2; cdr3_aa: CASSPGTGPRGGYTF
d_call: TRBD2; v_call: TRBV9; j_call: TRBJ2-7; cdr3_aa: CASSVAASGDYEQYF
d_call: TRBD1; v_call: TRBV25-1; j_call: TRBJ1-1; cdr3_aa: CASSQGAAEAFF
d_call: NA; v_call: TRBV6-2/TRBV6-3; j_call: TRBJ2-1; cdr3_aa: CASSYRVGFGGGLLWREQFF
d_call: TRBD1; v_call: TRBV7-9; j_call: TRBJ2-5; cdr3_aa: CASNPGQGWETQYF
d_call: NA; v_call: TRBV7-3; j_call: TRBJ1-2; cdr3_aa: CASGGGVEPGYTF
d_call: TRBD2; v_call: TRBV24-1; j_call: TRBJ2-5; cdr3_aa: CATSRASGRQETQYF
d_call: NA; v_call: TRBV5-1; j_call: TRBJ1-1; cdr3_aa: CASSAQTGGYEAFF
d_call: TRBD1; v_call: TRBV28; j_call: TRBJ1-1; cdr3_aa: CATRTGMATEAFF